This TCR beta chain derives from a study of long-term antiretroviral therapy in people with HIV. Turning to the study itself: There is a gap of about a decade between the earliest samples and the later 2015 immediate-ART recommendation.

The V gene's germline CDR1 is SEHNR and CDR2 FQNEAQ (reference sequence). Between the trimmed V and J ends, which lost 11 bases and 2 bases, there was a span of 16 bases. This CDR3 is 13 amino acids long. Version v3.0 of the immunoSEQ assay ran at survey level. Profiling relied on immunoSEQ multiplex PCR, and the TCRdb table lists in-frame clones only, not all of them. The profile covers under 35,000 clones, with roughly 85% appearing a single time and 13% taken by the ten largest. Overall study results and limits: HIV repertoires spanned narrower CDR3 length ranges than controls. Information on adherence, resistance and therapy changes was unavailable.

Points on this clone: The antigen remains unidentified.

Sequences were derived from unsorted PBMCs, sampled 1.1 years after starting antiretroviral therapy. V usage is TRBV7-9 and J usage is TRBJ2-7; D uncertain. The clonotype was recovered from a man between 18 and 29 years old with HIV. The CDR3 reads CASSAPRTYEQYF. The CDR3 DNA reads as TGTGCCTCATCAGCTCCCCGTACCTACGAGCAGTACTTC.